The 4 T cell receptor beta chains presented below share a single source sample, sequenced in a study of CD8 T cells in ankylosing spondylitis. MiXCR, applied by TCRdb to the 5' RACE reads, yields one record per CDR3 protein. The table shows about 240,000 distinct CDR3 sequences, with around 9.1% occurring only once. The sequencing sample was made of blood, either unsorted or a sorted T cell fraction (not recorded which). These receptor sequences come from a male donor with ankylosing spondylitis or in good health (not recorded which).

This clonotype was found many times. This rearrangement joins TRBV7-2 to TRBJ1-1; no reliable D call. The germline V gene has CDR1 SGHTA and CDR2 FQGNSA. V gave up 7 bases and J gave up 4 bases, with 19 bases separating them. The CDR3 has 15 amino acids. The chain's CDR3 is CASTPSVARGTEAFF. The CDR3 bases are TGTGCCAGCACCCCCTCGGTGGCCCGGGGCACTGAAGCTTTCTTT.

Turning to this clonotype: A clone one base away is much larger, so this may be a read error. J is TRBJ2-4 and V is TRBV20-1; 12 nucleotides agree with TRBD1. Matching the DNA end better, TRBJ2-1 makes the J call doubtful. This CDR3 spans 15 amino acids. Germline values: CDR1 DFQATT, CDR2 SNEGSKA (reference sequence). The DNA of the CDR3 is TGCAGTGCTGCCCCGGGACAGGGGGCATCGAACATTCAGTTCTTC. Translation: CSAAPGQGASNIQFF.

This chain connects TRBV5-5 to TRBJ2-5, with D possibly matching TRBD1 (6 bases). Germline-derived CDR1 and CDR2 are SGHKS and YYEKEE (reference sequence). The CDR3 is 18 residues long. The germline V and J ends were trimmed by 7 bases and 0 bases, with 25 bases remaining between them. The CDR3 nucleotides are TGTGCCAGCCCAACCTCGTACAGCCTGGACAGCGACCAAGAGACCCAGTACTTC. Protein: CASPTSYSLDSDQETQYF.

The V call is TRBV4-2, the J call TRBJ1-6; TRBD1 aligns across 9 bases. Germline V lookup: CDR1 LGHNA, CDR2 YNFKEQ. J lost 6 bases, V lost 5 bases, and 17 bases had no gene match. The CDR3 loop spans 19 amino acids. The CDR3 sequence: CASSDRDRETVLLNSPLHF. As DNA, the CDR3 is TGTGCCAGCAGCGACCGGGACAGGGAGACAGTATTGCTTAATTCACCCCTCCACTTT.